One sample yielded the 11 T cell receptor beta chains listed below, sequenced in a study of T cell responses to AZD1222 COVID-19 vaccine. TCRdb keeps only in-frame clones here, not all; method: immunoSEQ multiplex PCR. The data contain about 140,000 clones, around 93% of them seen just once; the ten biggest clones take up 3.6%. The sequences come from peripheral blood, collected 28 days after the second AZD1222 dose. These receptors originate from an adult who received the AZD1222 COVID-19 vaccine.

The CDR3 bases are TGTGCCAGTAGTATGCAGGCGGACTATGGCTACACCTTC. Translating gives CASSMQADYGYTF. The chain recombines TRBV19 with TRBJ1-2, with D unresolved. V was trimmed by 3 bases and J by 3 bases, leaving 8 bases between them. Germline CDR1 is LNHDA and CDR2 is SQIVND (reference sequence). The CDR3 has 13 amino acids.

The chain uses TRBV5-4 and TRBJ2-1, with 9 bases lining up with TRBD2. The CDR3 has 18 residues. With 3 bases clipped from V and 4 bases from J, the junction kept 14 bases outside the gene matches. Per germline, CDR1 SGHNT and CDR2 YYREEE (reference sequence). The DNA of the CDR3 is TGTGCCAGCAGCTCCCGGCTTAGCGGGAGTCTCCGTTACAATGAGCAGTTCTTC. The encoded protein is CASSSRLSGSLRYNEQFF.

This chain links TRBV15 with TRBJ2-1, with D tentatively TRBD2 (6 bases). Germline assignment: CDR1 LNHNV and CDR2 YYDKDF (reference sequence). This CDR3 has 15 residues. V was trimmed by 1 base and J by 7 bases, leaving 14 bases between them. Here the CDR3 reads CATSRGQLGRNEQFF. The CDR3 bases are TGTGCCACCAGCAGAGGACAGTTGGGGAGGAATGAGCAGTTCTTC.

J is TRBJ2-1 and V is TRBV4-1; 7 nucleotides agree with TRBD2. Trimming removed 1 base from V and 4 bases from J; junction bases left unmatched: 13. Germline values: CDR1 MGHRA, CDR2 YSYEKL. CDR3 length: 18 residues. The CDR3 is CASSQASGDVREYNEQFF. CDR3 DNA: TGCGCCAGCAGCCAAGCAAGCGGGGACGTCCGGGAATACAATGAGCAGTTCTTC.

The chain recombines TRBV27 with TRBJ2-6; D unclear. This CDR3 contains 13 residues. The germline CDR1 and CDR2 sequences are MNHEY and SMNVEV (reference sequence). The ends were cut back, 8 bases at V and 0 bases at J, with 5 bases in the middle. In DNA form, the CDR3 reads TGTGCCAGCCTGCGCTCTGGGGCCAACGTCCTGACTTTC. Translation gives CASLRSGANVLTF.

This chain links TRBV28 with TRBJ1-6, with a weak D call TRBD1 (6 bases). V was trimmed by 6 bases and J by 10 bases, leaving 13 bases between them. CDR3 length: 13 amino acids. Germline V gives CDR1 MDHEN, CDR2 SYDVKM. The CDR3 bases are TGTGCCAGCAGGATAAAACAGGGATCACCCCTCCACTTT. Translating gives CASRIKQGSPLHF.

V gene TRBV6-5 combines with J gene TRBJ2-1; D gene unclear. The V and J ends lost 6 bases and 7 bases respectively, with 13 bases between them. The germline gives CDR1 MNHEY, CDR2 SVGAGI. CDR3 length equals 13 residues. CDR3 DNA: TGTGCCAGCAGGATCCAGATTACTAATGAGCAGTTCTTC. It specifies CASRIQITNEQFF.

The chain links TRBV10-3 to TRBJ1-2, with D hard to call. V was cut by 3 bases and J by 4 bases, with 12 bases left in between. Germline V gene lookup returns CDR1 ENHRY and CDR2 SYGVKD. The CDR3 has 14 amino acids. The CDR3 protein is CAISEGQPLYGYTF. The CDR3 DNA follows: TGTGCCATCAGTGAAGGGCAGCCCCTCTATGGCTACACCTTC.

V gene TRBV6-2 or TRBV6-3 combines with J gene TRBJ2-7; 13 bases agree with TRBD2. The V gene end was trimmed by 4 bases and the J gene end by 4 bases; junction bases not matched to a gene: 4. This CDR3 spans 15 amino acids. Germline V gene lookup returns CDR1 MNHEY and CDR2 SVGEGT. As DNA, the CDR3 is TGTGCCAGCAGTTGGACTAGCGGGAGTTCGTACGAGCAGTACTTC. Its protein is CASSWTSGSSYEQYF.

The chain links TRBV5-1 to TRBJ1-1, with D perhaps TRBD1 (5 bases). This CDR3 has 14 amino acids. The V and J ends lost 4 bases and 0 bases respectively, with 10 bases between them. Germline lookup yields CDR1 SGHRS and CDR2 YFSETQ. The CDR3 DNA follows: TGCGCCAGCAGCCGGGGGACTCTGAACACTGAAGCTTTCTTT. It is translated as CASSRGTLNTEAFF.

V gene TRBV20-1 combines with J gene TRBJ2-3; D unresolved. The germline V and J ends were trimmed by 3 bases and 0 bases, with 13 bases remaining between them. The CDR3 loop spans 15 amino acids. Germline CDR1 is DFQATT and CDR2 is SNEGSKA (reference sequence). The CDR3 coding sequence is TGCAGTGCTAGTCTCCAGCTCTCTAGCACAGATACGCAGTATTTT. It is translated as CSASLQLSSTDTQYF.